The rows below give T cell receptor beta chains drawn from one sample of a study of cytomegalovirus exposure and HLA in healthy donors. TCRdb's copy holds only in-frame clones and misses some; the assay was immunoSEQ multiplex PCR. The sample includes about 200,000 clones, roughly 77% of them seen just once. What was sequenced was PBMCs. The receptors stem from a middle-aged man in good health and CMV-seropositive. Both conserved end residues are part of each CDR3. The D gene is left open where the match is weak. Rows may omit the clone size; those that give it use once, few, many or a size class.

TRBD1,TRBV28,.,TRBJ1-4,TGTGCCAGCAGCACGGACAGGCCTTATTCGGCTAATGAAAAACTGTTTTTT,CASSTDRPYSANEKLFF
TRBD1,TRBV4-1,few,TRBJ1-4,TGCGCCAGCAGCCGAGGACAGGGCCCTAATGAAAAACTGTTTTTT,CASSRGQGPNEKLFF
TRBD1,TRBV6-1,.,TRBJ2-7,TGTGCCAGCAGTGAATTTTTTGGGACAGGGGGCCTTTACGAGCAGTACTTC,CASSEFFGTGGLYEQYF
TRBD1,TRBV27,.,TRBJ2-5,TGTGCCAGCAGTTTAGGGGGGACAGGGGCCCAGTACTTC,CASSLGGTGAQYF
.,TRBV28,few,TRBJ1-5,TGTGCCAGCAGTTTTGGGAGGGGTCAGACCGAAAATCAGCCCCAGCATTTT,CASSFGRGQTENQPQHF
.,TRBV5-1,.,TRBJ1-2,TGCGCCAGCAGCCCGGCGGACAGCGACTATGGCTACACCTTC,CASSPADSDYGYTF
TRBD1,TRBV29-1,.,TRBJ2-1,TGCAGCGTACGGGACAGGGCCTCCTACAATGAGCAGTTCTTC,CSVRDRASYNEQFF
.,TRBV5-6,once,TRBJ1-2,TGTGCCAGCAGCCTAAGCAGGGGCTATGGCTACACCTTC,CASSLSRGYGYTF
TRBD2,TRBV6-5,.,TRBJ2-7,TGTGCCAGCAGTTCGGGACTAGCGGGCTCCTACGAGCAGTACTTC,CASSSGLAGSYEQYF
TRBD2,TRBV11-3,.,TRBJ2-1,TGTGCCAGCAGCTTAGAGCGGGGGGCGTACAATGAGCAGTTCTTC,CASSLERGAYNEQFF
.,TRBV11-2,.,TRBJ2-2,TGTGCCAGCAGCTTAGATGGTAGCGCGACCGGGGAGCTGTTTTTT,CASSLDGSATGELFF
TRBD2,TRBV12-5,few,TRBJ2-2,TGTGCTAGTGGTTTGGTACAAGGGCTAGCGGGGGGGAACACCGGGGAGCTGTTTTTT,CASGLVQGLAGGNTGELFF
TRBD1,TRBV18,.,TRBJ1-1,TGTGCCAGCTCACCCCGGACAGGGGCCGACACTGAAGCTTTCTTT,CASSPRTGADTEAFF
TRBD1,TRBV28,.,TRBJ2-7,TGTGCCAGCAGTTATCCTTTATGGGGACAGGGAGGGGCCTACGAGCAGTACTTC,CASSYPLWGQGGAYEQYF
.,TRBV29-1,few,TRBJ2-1,TGCAGCGTTGAACGAGACATCTACAATGAGCAGTTCTTC,CSVERDIYNEQFF
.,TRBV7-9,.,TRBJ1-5,TGTGCCAGCAGCACCTCTACAGGGTCTACTCAGCCCCAGCATTTT,CASSTSTGSTQPQHF
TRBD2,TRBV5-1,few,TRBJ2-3,TGCGCCAGCAGCTTTGGGACTACGAGGAGAGGGTTGGATACGCAGTATTTT,CASSFGTTRRGLDTQYF
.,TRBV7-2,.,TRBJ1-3,TGTGCCAGCAGCTTAGGAAGCACTGGAAACACCATATATTTT,CASSLGSTGNTIYF
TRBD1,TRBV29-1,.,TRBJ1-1,TGCAGCGTTGCGAGGGGGCATAACACTGAAGCTTTCTTT,CSVARGHNTEAFF
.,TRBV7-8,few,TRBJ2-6,TGTGCCAGCAGCTTACGGGTGTGGGGTGGGGGGTCAACTGGGGCCAACGTCCTGACTTTC,CASSLRVWGGGSTGANVLTF
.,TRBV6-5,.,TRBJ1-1,TGTGCCAGCAGTTACTCCCGGGGTTGGAACACTGAAGCTTTCTTT,CASSYSRGWNTEAFF
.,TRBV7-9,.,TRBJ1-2,TGTGCCAGCAGCTTAGGTGGGGCAGACTATGGCTACACCTTC,CASSLGGADYGYTF
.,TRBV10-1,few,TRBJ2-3,TGCGCCAGCAGTGTGGGGGGTTCTACGCAGTATTTT,CASSVGGSTQYF
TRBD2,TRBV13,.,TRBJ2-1,TGTGCCAGCAGCCTCCCCGGGAGGGGCGTTCGGAATGAGCAGTTCTTC,CASSLPGRGVRNEQFF
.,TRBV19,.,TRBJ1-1,TGTGCCAGTAAGGGACACCTGAACACTGAAGCTTTCTTT,CASKGHLNTEAFF
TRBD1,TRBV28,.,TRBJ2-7,TGTGCCGCGCAAGGACAGGGTTCTCCCGAGCAGTACTTC,CAAQGQGSPEQYF
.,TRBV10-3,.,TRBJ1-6,TGTGCCATCAGTGAGGAGGGTTACTATAATTCACCCCTCCACTTT,CAISEEGYYNSPLHF
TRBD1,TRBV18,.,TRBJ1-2,TGTGCCAGCTCACCATCTCCCCGACAGGGAAACTATGGCTACACCTTC,CASSPSPRQGNYGYTF
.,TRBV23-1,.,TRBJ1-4,TGCGCCAGCAGTCCGACAGCGGGCACTAATGAAAAACTGTTTTTT,CASSPTAGTNEKLFF
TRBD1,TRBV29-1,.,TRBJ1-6,TGCAGCGTTGCGACAGGGTTAAATTCACCCCTCCACTTT,CSVATGLNSPLHF
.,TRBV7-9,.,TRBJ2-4,TGTGCCAGCAGCTTAGGGGCCTTAGCCAAAAACATTCAGTACTTC,CASSLGALAKNIQYF
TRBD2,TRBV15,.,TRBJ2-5,TGTGCCACCAGCAGAGGGGCGGGGGAACAAGAGACCCAGTACTTC,CATSRGAGEQETQYF
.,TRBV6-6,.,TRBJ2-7,TGTGCCAGCAGTTACCACAGGGTGAACGAGCAGTACTTC,CASSYHRVNEQYF
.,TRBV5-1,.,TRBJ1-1,TGCGCCAGCAGCTTGGATATGGGACTCCAGTACACTGAAGCTTTCTTT,CASSLDMGLQYTEAFF
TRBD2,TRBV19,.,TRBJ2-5,TGTGCCAGTAGTACCCAGGGACTAGCGGGAGGAAAGACCCAGTACTTC,CASSTQGLAGGKTQYF
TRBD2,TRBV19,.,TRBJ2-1,TGTGCCACCCGACGTCAGAGCGGGGGCCAGTACAATGAGCAGTTCTTC,CATRRQSGGQYNEQFF
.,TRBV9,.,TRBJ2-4,TGTGCCAGCAGCGCAGGCAGGAACTTAGCCAAAAACATTCAGTACTTC,CASSAGRNLAKNIQYF
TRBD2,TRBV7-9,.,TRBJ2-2,TGTGCCAGCAGCTTAGTCGGCGGGGGGAACACCGGGGAGCTGTTTTTT,CASSLVGGGNTGELFF
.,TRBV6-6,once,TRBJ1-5,TGTGCCAGCAGTCCGACTCTGAGCAATCAGCCCCAGCATTTT,CASSPTLSNQPQHF
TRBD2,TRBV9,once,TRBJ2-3,TGTGCCACCGGGGGGGGACAACCCACAGATACGCAGTATTTT,CATGGGQPTDTQYF
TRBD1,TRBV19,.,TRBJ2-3,TGTGCCAGTAGGGACCGTGGGACAGCAAGCACAGATACGCAGTATTTT,CASRDRGTASTDTQYF
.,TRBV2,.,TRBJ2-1,TGTGCCGGCAGGGCTAGCTCAGGGGCCTACAATGAGCAGTTCTTC,CAGRASSGAYNEQFF
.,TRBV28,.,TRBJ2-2,TGTGCCAGCAGTTGGGAGACAGGCCCGCCCCAGGCCGGGGAGCTGTTTTTT,CASSWETGPPQAGELFF
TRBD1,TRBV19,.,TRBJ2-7,TGTGCCAGTAGTGTATCGGGACAGGGGACCGGAGAGCAGTACTTC,CASSVSGQGTGEQYF
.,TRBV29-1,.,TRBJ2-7,TGCAGCGTTGCGGGACATAAATACGAGCAGTACTTC,CSVAGHKYEQYF
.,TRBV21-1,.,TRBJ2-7,TGTGCCAGCAGCAAAGATTTCGTACTACAGGGGAACTACGAGCAGTACTTC,CASSKDFVLQGNYEQYF
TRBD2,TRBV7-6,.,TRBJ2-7,TGTGCCAGCAGCTTAACTAGCGGGGGGCAATACGAGCAGTACTTC,CASSLTSGGQYEQYF
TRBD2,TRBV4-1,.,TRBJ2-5,TGCGCCAGCAGCCAAGATCCGGGAGGGCCACGTGAGCAGTACTTC,CASSQDPGGPREQYF
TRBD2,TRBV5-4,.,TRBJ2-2,TGTGCCAGCAGCTCTGGACTAGCGGATACCGGGGAGCTGTTTTTT,CASSSGLADTGELFF
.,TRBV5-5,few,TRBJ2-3,TGTGCCAGCAGCTTGGGGGCCACAGATACGCAGTATTTT,CASSLGATDTQYF
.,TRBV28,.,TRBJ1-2,TGTGCCAGCAGCATCGGACAGAGGATTAATGGCTACACCTTC,CASSIGQRINGYTF
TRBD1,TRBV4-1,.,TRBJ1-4,TGCGCCAGCAGCGAAAGGGGGCTTTTAGGTGGTAAAACAACTAATGAAAAACTGTTTTTT,CASSERGLLGGKTTNEKLFF
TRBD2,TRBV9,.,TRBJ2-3,TGTGCCAGCAGCGTAGGTCCACTAGCGGGAAGCACAGATACGCAGTATTTT,CASSVGPLAGSTDTQYF
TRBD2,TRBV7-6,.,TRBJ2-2,TGTGCCAGCAGCTCGGGACTATCCGGGGAGCTGTTTTTT,CASSSGLSGELFF
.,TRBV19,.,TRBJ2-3,TGTGCCAGTAGTTGGAGTTCCGGGGGTGGCACAGATACGCAGTATTTT,CASSWSSGGGTDTQYF